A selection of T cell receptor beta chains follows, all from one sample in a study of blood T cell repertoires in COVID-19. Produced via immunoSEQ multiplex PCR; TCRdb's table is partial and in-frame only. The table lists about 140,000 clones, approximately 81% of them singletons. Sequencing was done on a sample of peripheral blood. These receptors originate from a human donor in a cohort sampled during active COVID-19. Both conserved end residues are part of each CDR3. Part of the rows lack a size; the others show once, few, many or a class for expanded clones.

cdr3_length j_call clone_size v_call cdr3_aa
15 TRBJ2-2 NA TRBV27 CASSFRVMNTGELFF
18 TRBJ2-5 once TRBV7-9 CASSLGLAGPLGQETQYF
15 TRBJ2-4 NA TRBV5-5 CASSLGGGTGNIQYF
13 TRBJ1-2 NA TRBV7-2 CASSLNRVYGYTF
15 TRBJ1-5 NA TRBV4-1 CASSQAHNDYQPQHF
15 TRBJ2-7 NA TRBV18 CASSPLVTGGYEQYF
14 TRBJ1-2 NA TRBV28 CASSFLQDIYGYTF
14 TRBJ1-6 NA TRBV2 CASSRDRGNSPLHF
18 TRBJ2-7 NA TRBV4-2 CASSQDWEPGTGVNEQYF
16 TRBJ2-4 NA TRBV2 CASREGGMRAKNIQYF
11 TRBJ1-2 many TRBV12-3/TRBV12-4 CASSTGFGYTF
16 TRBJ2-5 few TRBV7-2 CASSGRTGGGLETQYF
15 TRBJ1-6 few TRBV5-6 CASSLAPTGNSPLHF
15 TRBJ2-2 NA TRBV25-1 CASSARQRNTGELFF
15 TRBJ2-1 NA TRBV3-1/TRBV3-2 CASSQQAGLYNEQFF
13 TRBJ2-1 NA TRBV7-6 CASSVDRYNEQFF
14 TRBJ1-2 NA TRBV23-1 CASSPRKGGGGYTF
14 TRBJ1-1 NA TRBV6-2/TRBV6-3 CASSAPDRGTEAFF
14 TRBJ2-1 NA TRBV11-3 CASSLRTGGAEQFF
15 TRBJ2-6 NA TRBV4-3 CASSPRGIGANVLTF
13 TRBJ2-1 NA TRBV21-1 CASSLRSRHEQFF
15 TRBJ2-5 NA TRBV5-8 CASSPGQASQETQYF
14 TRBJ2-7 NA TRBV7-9 CASSSGQGSDEQYF
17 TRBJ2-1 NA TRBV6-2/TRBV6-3 CASSYALDRGLGNEQFF